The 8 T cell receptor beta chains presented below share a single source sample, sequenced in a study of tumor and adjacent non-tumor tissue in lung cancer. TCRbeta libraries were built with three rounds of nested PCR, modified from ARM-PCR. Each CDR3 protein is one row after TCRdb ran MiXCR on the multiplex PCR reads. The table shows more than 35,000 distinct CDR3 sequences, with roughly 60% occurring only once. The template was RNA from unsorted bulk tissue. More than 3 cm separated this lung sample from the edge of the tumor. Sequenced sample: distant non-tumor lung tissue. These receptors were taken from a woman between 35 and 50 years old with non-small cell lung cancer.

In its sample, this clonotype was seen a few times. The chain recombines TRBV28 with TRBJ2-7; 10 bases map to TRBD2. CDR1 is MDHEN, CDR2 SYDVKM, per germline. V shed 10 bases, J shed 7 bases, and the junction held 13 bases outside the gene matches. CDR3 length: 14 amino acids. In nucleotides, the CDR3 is TGTGCCACCAGGGGAGCGGGAGGGCCGGAAGAGCAGTACTTC. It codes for CATRGAGGPEEQYF. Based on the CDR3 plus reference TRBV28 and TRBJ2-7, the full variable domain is DVKVTQSSRYLVKRTGEKVFLECVQDMDHENMFWYRQDPGLGLRLIYFSYDVKMKEKGDIPEGYSVSREKKERFSLILESASTNQTSMYLCATRGAGGPEEQYFGPGTRLTVT.

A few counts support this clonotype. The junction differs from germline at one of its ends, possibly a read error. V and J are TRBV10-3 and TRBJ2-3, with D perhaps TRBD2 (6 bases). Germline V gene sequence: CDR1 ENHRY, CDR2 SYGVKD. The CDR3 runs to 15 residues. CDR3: CTISEPNSGPDTQYF. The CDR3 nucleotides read TGTACCATCAGTGAGCCCAATAGCGGCCCAGATACGCAGTATTTT.

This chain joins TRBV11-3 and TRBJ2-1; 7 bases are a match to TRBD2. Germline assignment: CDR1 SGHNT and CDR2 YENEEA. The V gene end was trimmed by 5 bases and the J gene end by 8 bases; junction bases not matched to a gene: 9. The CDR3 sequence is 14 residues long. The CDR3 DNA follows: TGTGCCAGCAGCCGAGGGCTAGCGGTGTATGAGCAGTTCTTC. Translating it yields CASSRGLAVYEQFF. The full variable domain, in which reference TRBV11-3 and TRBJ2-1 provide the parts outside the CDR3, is EAGVVQSPRYKIIEKKQPVAFWCNPISGHNTLYWYLQNLGQGPELLIRYENEEAVDDSQLPKDRFSAERLKGVDSTLKIQPAELGDSAVYLCASSRGLAVYEQFFGPGTRLTVL.

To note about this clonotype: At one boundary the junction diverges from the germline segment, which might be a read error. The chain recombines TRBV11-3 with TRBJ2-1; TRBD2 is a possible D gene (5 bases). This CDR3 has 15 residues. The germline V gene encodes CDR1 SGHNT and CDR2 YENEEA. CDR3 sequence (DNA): TGTCCCAGCAGCCCCCGGTCCCCTGGGAGAAATGAACAGTTCTTC. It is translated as CPSSPRSPGRNEQFF.

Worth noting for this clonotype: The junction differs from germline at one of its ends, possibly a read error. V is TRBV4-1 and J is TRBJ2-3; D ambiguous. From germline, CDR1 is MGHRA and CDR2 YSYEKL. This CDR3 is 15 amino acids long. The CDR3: CASSQFASSTDMQYF. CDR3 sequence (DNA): TGCGCCAGCAGCCAATTTGCGAGTAGCACAGATATGCAGTATTTT.

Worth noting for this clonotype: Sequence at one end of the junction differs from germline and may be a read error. Written as DNA, the CDR3 is TGTGCAAGCTCGGTTGCGGCCAGTCGGGGCCGAGAGGCCCAGTACTTC. It encodes CASSVAASRGREAQYF. The rearrangement links TRBV11-3 to TRBJ2-5; D tentatively reads TRBD1 or TRBD2 (5 bases each). The V gene's germline CDR1 is SGHNT and CDR2 YENEEA. The CDR3 contains 16 residues. Full variable domain (missing parts from reference TRBV11-3 and TRBJ2-5): EAGVVQSPRYKIIEKKQPVAFWCNPISGHNTLYWYLQNLGQGPELLIRYENEEAVDDSQLPKDRFSAERLKGVDSTLKIQPAELGDSAVYLCASSVAASRGREAQYFGPGTRLLVL.

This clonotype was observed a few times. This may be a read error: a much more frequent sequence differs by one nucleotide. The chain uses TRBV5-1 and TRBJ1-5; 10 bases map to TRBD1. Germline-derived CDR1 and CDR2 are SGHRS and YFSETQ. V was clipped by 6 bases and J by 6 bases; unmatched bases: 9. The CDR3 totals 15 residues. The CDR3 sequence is CASKAGTGDGQPQHF. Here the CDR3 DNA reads TGCGCCAGCAAAGCCGGGACAGGGGACGGTCAGCCCCAGCATTTT. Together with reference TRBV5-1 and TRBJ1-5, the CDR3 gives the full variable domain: KAGVTQTPRYLIKTRGQQVTLSCSPISGHRSVSWYQQTPGQGLQFLFEYFSETQRNKGNFPGRFSGRQFSNSRSEMNVSTLELGDSALYLCASKAGTGDGQPQHFGDGTRLSIL.

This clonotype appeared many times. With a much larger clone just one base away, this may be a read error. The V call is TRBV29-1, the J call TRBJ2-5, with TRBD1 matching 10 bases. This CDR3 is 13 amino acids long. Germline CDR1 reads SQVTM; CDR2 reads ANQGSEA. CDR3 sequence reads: CGVDRGREETQYF. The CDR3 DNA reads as TGCGGCGTTGACAGGGGGCGGGAAGAGACCCAGTACTTC.